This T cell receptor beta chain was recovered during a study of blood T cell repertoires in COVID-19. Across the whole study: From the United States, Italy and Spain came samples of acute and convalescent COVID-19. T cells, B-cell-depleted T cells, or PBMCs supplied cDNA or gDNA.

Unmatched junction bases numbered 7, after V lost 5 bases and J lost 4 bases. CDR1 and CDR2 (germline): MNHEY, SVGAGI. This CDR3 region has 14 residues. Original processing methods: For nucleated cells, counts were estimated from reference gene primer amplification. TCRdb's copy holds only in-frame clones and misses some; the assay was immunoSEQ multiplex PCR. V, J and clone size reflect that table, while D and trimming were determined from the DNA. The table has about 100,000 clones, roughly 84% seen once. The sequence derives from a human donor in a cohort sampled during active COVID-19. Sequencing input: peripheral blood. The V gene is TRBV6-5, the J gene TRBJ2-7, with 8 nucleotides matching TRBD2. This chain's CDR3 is CASSPGTRGYEQYV. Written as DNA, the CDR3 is TGTGCCAGCAGTCCCGGGACTAGAGGATACGAGCAGTACGTC.